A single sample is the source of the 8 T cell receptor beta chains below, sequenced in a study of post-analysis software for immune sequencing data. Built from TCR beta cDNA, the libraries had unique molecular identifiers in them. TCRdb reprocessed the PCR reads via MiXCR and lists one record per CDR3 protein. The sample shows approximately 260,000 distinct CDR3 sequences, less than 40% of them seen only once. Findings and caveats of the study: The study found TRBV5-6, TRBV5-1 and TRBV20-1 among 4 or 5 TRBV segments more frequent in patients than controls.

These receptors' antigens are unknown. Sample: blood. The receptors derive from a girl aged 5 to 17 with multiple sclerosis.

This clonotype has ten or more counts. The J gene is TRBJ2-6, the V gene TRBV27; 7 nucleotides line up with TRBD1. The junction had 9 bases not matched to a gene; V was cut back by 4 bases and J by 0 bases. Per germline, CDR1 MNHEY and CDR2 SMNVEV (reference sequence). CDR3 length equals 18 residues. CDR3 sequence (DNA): TGTGCCAGCAGTTCCTCCGGGACAGTCCCCTCTGGGGCCAACGTCCTGACTTTC. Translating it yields CASSSSGTVPSGANVLTF.

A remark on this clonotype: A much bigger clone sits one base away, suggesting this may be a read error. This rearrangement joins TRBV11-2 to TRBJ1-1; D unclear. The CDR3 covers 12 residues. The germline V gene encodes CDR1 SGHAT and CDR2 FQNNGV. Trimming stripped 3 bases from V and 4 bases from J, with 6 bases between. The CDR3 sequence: CASSFGSTEAFF. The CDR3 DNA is TGTGCCAGCAGCTTTGGGAGCACTGAAGCTTTCTTT.

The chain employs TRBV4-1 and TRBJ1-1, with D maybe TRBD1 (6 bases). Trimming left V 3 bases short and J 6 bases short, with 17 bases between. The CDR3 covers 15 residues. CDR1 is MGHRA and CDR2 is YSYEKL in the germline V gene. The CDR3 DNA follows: TGCGCCAGCAGCCACCCGGGCAGGGGCTACCCTGAAGCTTTCTTT. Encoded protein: CASSHPGRGYPEAFF.

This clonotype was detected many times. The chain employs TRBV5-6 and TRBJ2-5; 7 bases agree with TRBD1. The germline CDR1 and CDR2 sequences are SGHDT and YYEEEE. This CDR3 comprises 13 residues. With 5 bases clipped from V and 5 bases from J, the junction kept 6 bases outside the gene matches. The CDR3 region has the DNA TGTGCCAGCAGTCGGGGACAGTTGGAGACCCAGTACTTC. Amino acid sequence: CASSRGQLETQYF.

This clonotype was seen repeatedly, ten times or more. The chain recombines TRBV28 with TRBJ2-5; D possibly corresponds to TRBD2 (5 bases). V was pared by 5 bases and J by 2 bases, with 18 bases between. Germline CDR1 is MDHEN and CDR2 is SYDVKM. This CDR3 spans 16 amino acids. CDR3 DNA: TGTGCCAGCAGTCCCGGTATAGCGCCCGTACAAGAGACCCAGTACTTC. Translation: CASSPGIAPVQETQYF.

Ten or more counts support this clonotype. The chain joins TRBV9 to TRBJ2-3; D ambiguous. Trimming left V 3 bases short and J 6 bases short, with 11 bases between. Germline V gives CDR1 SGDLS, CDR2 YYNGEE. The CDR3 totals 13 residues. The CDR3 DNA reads TGTGCCAGCAGCGAGGCCGGAATCGATACGCAGTATTTT. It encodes CASSEAGIDTQYF.

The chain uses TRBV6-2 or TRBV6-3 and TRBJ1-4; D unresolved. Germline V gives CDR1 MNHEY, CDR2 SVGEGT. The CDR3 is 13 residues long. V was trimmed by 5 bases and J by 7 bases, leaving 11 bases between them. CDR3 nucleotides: TGTGCCAGCAGTCCCGGAGGGAGTGAAAAACTGTTTTTT. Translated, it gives CASSPGGSEKLFF.

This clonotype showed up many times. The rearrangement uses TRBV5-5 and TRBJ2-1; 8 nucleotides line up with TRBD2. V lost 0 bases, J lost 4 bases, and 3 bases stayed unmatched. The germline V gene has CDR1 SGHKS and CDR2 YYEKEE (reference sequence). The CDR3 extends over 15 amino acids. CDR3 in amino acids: CASSLDSGSYNEQFF. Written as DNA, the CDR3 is TGTGCCAGCAGCTTGGACAGCGGGAGTTACAATGAGCAGTTCTTC.